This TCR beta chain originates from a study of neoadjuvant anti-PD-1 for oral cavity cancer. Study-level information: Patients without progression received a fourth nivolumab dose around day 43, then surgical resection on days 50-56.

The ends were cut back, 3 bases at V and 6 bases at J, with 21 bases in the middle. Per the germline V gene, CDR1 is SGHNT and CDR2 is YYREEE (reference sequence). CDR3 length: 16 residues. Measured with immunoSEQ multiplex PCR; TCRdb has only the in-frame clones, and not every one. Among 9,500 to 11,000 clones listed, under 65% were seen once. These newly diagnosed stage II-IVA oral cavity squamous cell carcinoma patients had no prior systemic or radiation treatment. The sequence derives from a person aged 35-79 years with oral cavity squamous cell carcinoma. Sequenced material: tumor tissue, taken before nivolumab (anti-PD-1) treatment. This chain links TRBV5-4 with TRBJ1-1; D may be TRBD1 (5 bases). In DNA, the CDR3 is TGTGCCAGCAGCTACAGTCAGGGAAATAGTCCCTCTGAAGCTTTCTTT. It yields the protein CASSYSQGNSPSEAFF.